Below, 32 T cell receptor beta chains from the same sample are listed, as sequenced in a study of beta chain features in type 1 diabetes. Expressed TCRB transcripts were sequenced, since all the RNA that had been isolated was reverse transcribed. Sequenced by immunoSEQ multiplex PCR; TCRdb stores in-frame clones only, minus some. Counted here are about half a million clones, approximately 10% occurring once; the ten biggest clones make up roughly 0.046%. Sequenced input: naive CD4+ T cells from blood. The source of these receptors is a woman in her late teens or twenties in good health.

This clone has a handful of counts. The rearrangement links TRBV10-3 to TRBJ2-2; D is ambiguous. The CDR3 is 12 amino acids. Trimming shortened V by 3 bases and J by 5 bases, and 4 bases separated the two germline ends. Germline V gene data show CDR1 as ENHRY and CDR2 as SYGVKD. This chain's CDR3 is CAISDLTGELFF. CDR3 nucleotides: TGTGCCATCAGTGACCTGACCGGGGAGCTGTTTTTT.

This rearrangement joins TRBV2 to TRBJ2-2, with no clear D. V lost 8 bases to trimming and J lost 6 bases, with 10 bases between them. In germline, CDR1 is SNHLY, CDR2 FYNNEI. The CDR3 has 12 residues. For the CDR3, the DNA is TGTGCCAGCGACGTCTTCGCCGGGGAGCTGTTTTTT. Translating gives CASDVFAGELFF.

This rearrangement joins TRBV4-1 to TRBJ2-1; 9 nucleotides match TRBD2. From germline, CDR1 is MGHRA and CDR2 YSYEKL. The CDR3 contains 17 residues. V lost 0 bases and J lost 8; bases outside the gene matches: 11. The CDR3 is CASSQDSVASGVDEQFF. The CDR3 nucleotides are TGCGCCAGCAGCCAAGATTCCGTGGCTAGCGGGGTCGATGAGCAGTTCTTC.

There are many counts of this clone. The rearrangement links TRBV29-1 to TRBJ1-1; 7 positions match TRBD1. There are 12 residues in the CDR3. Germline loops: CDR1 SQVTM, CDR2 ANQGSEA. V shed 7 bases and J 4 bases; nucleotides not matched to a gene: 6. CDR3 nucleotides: TGCAGCGCTTCCCGACAGGGCACTGAAGCTTTCTTT. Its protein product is CSASRQGTEAFF.

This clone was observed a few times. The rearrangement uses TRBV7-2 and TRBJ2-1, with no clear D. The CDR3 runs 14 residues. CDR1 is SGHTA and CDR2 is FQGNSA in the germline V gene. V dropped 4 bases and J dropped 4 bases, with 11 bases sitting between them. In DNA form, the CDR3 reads TGTGCCAGCAGCTCGCCAGCGCGGTACAATGAGCAGTTCTTC. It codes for CASSSPARYNEQFF.

The CDR3 sequence is CASSGTLPYNEQFF. The DNA for the CDR3 is TGTGCCAGCAGTGGGACCCTGCCCTACAATGAGCAGTTCTTC. This chain links TRBV2 with TRBJ2-1; D unclear. Trimming took off 4 bases at V and 2 bases at J, with 9 bases between the two ends. Germline-derived CDR1 and CDR2 are SNHLY and FYNNEI. This CDR3 region has 14 residues. Full variable domain (rest looked up from reference TRBV2 and TRBJ2-1): EPEVTQTPSHQVTQMGQEVILRCVPISNHLYFYWYRQILGQKVEFLVSFYNNEISEKSEIFDDQFSVERPDGSNFTLKIRSTKLEDSAMYFCASSGTLPYNEQFFGPGTRLTVL.

The CDR3, as DNA: TGTGCCAGCAGTTACTCGAACCTCGGGCGCGACGAGCAGTACTTC. Its translation: CASSYSNLGRDEQYF. This chain connects TRBV6-5 to TRBJ2-7; D remains ambiguous. The CDR3 runs to 15 residues. Trimming stripped 0 bases from V and 5 bases from J, with 14 bases between. Germline CDR1 and CDR2: MNHEY and SVGAGI.

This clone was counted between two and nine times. CDR3 sequence reads: CASSLVLVDTQYF. Here the CDR3 DNA reads TGTGCCAGCAGCTTGGTTCTTGTGGATACGCAGTATTTT. V and J are TRBV5-4 and TRBJ2-3; D remains ambiguous. The CDR3 covers 13 residues. V lost 0 bases to trimming and J lost 6 bases, with 8 bases between them. Germline values: CDR1 SGHNT, CDR2 YYREEE (reference sequence).

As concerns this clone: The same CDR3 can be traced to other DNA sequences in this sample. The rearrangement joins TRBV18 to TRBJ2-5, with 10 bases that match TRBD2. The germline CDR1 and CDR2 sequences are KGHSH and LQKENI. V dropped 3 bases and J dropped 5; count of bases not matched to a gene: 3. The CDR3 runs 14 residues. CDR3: CASSPLAGEETQYF. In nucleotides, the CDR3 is TGTGCCAGCTCACCGCTAGCGGGAGAGGAGACCCAGTACTTC.

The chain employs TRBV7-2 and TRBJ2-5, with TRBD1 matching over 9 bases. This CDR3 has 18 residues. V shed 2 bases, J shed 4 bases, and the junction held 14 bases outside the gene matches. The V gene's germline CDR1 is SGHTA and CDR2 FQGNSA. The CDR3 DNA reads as TGTGCCAGCAGCTTATCCCGGACAGGGGAAAGACGGGGAGAGACCCAGTACTTC. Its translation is CASSLSRTGERRGETQYF.

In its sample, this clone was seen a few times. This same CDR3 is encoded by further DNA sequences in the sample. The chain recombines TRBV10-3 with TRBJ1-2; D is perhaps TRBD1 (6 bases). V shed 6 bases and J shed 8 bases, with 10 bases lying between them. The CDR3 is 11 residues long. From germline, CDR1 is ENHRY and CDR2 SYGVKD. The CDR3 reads CAISGGEGYTF. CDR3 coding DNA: TGTGCCATCAGCGGGGGCGAGGGCTACACCTTC.

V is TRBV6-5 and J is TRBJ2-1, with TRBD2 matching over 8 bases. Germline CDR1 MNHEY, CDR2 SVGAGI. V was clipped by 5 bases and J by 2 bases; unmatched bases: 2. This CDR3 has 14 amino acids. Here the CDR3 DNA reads TGTGCCAGCAGTGGTAGCGGGACCTACAATGAGCAGTTCTTC. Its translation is CASSGSGTYNEQFF.

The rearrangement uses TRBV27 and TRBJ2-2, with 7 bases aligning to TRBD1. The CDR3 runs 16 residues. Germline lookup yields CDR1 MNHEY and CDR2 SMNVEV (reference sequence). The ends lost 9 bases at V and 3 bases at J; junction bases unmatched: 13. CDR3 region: CASKDRTAQYTGELFF. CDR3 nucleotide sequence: TGTGCCAGTAAGGACAGGACAGCCCAGTACACCGGGGAGCTGTTTTTT.

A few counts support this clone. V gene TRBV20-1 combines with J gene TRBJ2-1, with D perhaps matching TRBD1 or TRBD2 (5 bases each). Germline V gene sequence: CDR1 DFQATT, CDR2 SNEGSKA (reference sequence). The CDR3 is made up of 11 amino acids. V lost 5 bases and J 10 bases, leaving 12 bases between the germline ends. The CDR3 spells CSAPHRGEQFF. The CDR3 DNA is TGCAGTGCTCCCCACCGGGGCGAGCAGTTCTTC.

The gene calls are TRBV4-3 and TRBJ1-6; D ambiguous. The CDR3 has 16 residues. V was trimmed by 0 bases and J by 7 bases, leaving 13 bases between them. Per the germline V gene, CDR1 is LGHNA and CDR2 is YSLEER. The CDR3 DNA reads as TGCGCCAGCAGCCAAGATATGGGGATCCGGAATTCACCCCTCCACTTT. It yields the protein CASSQDMGIRNSPLHF.

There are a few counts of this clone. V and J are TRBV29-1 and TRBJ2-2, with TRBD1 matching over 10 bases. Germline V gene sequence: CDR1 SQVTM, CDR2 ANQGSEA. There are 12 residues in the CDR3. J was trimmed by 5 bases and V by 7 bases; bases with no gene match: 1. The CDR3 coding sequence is TGCAGCGGGGACAGGGGAACCGGGGAGCTGTTTTTT. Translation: CSGDRGTGELFF.

Written as DNA, the CDR3 is TGTGCCAGCAGCTTAGCAATTTCCAGGGGGCAAGAGACCCAGTACTTC. Residues: CASSLAISRGQETQYF. The chain employs TRBV7-2 and TRBJ2-5; 7 bases fit TRBD1. The CDR3 is 16 amino acids. V shed 0 bases, J shed 2 bases, and the junction held 6 bases outside the gene matches. In germline, CDR1 is SGHTA, CDR2 FQGNSA.

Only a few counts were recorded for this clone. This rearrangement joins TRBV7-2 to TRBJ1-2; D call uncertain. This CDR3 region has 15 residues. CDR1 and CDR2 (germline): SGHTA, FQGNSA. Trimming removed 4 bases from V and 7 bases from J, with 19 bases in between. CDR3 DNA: TGTGCCAGCAGCTCCCGCACCGAGACTCCGGGTGGCTACACCTTC. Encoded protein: CASSSRTETPGGYTF.

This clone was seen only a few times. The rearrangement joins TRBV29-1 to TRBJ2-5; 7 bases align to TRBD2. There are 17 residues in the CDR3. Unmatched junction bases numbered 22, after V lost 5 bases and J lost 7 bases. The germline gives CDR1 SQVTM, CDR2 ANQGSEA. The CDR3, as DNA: TGCAGCGTTTTTGGGGGGGAATCCGGGACTCTCTCAGGGACCCAGTACTTC. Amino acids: CSVFGGESGTLSGTQYF.

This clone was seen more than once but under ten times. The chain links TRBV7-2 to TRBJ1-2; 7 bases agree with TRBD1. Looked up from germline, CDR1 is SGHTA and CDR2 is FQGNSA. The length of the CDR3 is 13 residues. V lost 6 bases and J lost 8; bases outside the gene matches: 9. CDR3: CASRYRGIEGYTF. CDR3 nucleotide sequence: TGTGCCAGCAGGTACAGGGGCATAGAGGGCTACACCTTC.

The CDR3 DNA is TGTGCCAGCACCGGACAGGGTAATTCACCCCTCCACTTT. This translates into CASTGQGNSPLHF. The chain combines TRBV2 with TRBJ1-6; 8 bases are a match to TRBD1. This CDR3 contains 13 residues. The J segment lost 6 bases and the V segment lost 7 bases, leaving 2 bases of the junction unmatched. Germline V gives CDR1 SNHLY, CDR2 FYNNEI.

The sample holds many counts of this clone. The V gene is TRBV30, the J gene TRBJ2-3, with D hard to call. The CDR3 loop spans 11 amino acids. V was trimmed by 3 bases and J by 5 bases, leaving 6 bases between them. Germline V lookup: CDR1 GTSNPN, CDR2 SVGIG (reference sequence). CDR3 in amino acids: CAWSWGDTQYF. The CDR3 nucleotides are TGTGCCTGGAGCTGGGGAGATACGCAGTATTTT.

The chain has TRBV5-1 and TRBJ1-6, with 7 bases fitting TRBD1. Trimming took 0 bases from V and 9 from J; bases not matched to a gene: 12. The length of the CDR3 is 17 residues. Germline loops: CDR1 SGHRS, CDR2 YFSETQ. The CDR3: CASSLAGTRDSSSPLHF. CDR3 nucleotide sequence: TGCGCCAGCAGCTTGGCCGGGACGAGGGACAGTAGTTCACCCCTCCACTTT.

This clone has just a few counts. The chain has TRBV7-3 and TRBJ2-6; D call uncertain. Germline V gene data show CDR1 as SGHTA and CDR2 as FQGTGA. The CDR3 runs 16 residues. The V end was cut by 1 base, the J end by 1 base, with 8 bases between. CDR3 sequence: CASSLRSVSGANVLTF. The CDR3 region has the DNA TGTGCCAGCAGCTTAAGATCAGTGTCTGGGGCCAACGTCCTGACTTTC.

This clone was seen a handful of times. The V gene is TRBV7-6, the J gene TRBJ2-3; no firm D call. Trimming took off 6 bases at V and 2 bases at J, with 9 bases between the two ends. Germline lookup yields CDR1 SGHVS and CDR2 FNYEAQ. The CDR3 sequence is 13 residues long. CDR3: CASRPTTTDTQYF. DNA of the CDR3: TGTGCCAGCAGACCAACTACCACAGATACGCAGTATTTT.

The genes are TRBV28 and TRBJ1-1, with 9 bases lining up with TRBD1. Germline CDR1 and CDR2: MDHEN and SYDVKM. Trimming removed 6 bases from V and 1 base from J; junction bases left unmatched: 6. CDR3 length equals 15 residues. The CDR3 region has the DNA TGTGCCAGCAGACAACGGGACAGGGAGAACACTGAAGCTTTCTTT. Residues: CASRQRDRENTEAFF.

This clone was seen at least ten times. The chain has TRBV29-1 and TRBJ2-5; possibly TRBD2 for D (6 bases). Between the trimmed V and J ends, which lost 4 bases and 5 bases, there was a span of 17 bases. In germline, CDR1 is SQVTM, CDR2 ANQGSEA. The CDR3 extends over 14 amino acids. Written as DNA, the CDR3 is TGCAGCGTTGTGGACACGGGGGAGGAGGAGACCCAGTACTTC. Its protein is CSVVDTGEEETQYF.

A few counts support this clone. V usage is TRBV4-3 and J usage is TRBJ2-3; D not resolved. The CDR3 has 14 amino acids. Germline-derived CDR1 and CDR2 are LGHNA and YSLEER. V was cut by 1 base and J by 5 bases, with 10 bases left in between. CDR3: CASSQGIGLDTQYF. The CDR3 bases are TGCGCCAGCAGCCAAGGAATCGGGTTAGATACGCAGTATTTT.

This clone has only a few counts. The CDR3 DNA is TGTGCCAGCAGCTTCGGAGATTCCTACATCGAGCAGTACTTC. The encoded protein is CASSFGDSYIEQYF. V usage is TRBV5-4 and J usage is TRBJ2-7, with D uncertain. Trimming cost V 2 bases and J 6 bases, with 15 bases left between them. CDR3 length equals 14 residues. Germline CDR1 SGHNT, CDR2 YYREEE (reference sequence).

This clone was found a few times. CDR3 sequence (DNA): TGTGCCAGCAGTTTAGCGTCGGGGGGACGAGAGACCCAGTACTTC. Its translation is CASSLASGGRETQYF. The V gene is TRBV5-4, the J gene TRBJ2-5; 7 bases map to TRBD2. CDR3 size: 15 residues. V was clipped by 5 bases and J by 4 bases; unmatched bases: 11. The germline CDR1 and CDR2 sequences are SGHNT and YYREEE (reference sequence). Full variable domain (rest looked up from reference TRBV5-4 and TRBJ2-5): ETGVTQSPTHLIKTRGQQVTLRCSSQSGHNTVSWYQQALGQGPQFIFQYYREEENGRGNFPPRFSGLQFPNYSSELNVNALELDDSALYLCASSLASGGRETQYFGPGTRLLVL.

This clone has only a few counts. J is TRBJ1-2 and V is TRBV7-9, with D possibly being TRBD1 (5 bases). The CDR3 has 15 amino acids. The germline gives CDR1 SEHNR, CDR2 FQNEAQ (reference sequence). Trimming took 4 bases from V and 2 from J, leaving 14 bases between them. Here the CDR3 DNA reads TGTGCCAGCAGCTCGGGCGGCACAGGCAACTATGGCTACACCTTC. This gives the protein CASSSGGTGNYGYTF.

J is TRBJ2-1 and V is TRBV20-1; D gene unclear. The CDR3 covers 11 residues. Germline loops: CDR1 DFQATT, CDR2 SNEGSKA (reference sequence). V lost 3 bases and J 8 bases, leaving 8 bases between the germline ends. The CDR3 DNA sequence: TGCAGTGCTAGCTCCACTGATGAGCAGTTCTTC. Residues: CSASSTDEQFF.